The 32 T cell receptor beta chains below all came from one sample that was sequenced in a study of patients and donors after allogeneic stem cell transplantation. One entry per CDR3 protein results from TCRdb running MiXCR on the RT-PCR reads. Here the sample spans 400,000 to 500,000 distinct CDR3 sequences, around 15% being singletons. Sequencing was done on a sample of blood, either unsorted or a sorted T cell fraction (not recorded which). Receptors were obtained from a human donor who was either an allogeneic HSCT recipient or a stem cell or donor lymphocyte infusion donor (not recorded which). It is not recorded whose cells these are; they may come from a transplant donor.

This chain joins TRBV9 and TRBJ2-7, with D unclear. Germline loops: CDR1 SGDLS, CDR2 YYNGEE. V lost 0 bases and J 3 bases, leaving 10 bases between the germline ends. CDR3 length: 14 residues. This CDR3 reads CASSVGPALYEQYF. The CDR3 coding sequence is TGTGCCAGCAGCGTAGGTCCCGCCCTCTACGAGCAGTACTTC. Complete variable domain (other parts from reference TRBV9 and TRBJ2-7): DSGVTQTPKHLITATGQRVTLRCSPRSGDLSVYWYQQSLDQGLQFLIQYYNGEERAKGNILERFSAQQFPDLHSELNLSSLELGDSALYFCASSVGPALYEQYFGPGTRLTVT.

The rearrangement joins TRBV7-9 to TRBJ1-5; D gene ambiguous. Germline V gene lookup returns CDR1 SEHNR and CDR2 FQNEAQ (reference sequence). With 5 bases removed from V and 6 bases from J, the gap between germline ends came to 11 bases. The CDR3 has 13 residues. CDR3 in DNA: TGTGCCAGCAGCACCCGAGAGGGTCAGCCCCAGCATTTT. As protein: CASSTREGQPQHF.

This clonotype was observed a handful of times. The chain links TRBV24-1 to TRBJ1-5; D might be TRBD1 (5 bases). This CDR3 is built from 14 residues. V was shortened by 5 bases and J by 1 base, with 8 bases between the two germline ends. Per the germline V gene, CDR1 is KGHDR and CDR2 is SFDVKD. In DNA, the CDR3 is TGTGCCACCAGTGGACAGAAAAGCAATCAGCCCCAGCATTTT. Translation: CATSGQKSNQPQHF.

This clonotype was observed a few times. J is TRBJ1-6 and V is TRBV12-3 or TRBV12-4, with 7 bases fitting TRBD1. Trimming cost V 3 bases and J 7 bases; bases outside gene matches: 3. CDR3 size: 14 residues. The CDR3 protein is CASSFTGVNSPLHF. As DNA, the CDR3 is TGTGCCAGCAGTTTTACAGGGGTAAATTCACCCCTCCACTTT.

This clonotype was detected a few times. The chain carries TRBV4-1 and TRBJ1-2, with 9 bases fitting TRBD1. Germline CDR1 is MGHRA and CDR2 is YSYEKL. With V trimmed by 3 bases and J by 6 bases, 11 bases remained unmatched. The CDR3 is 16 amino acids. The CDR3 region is CASSHKSTGQGNGYTF. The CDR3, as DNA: TGCGCCAGCAGCCATAAATCGACGGGACAGGGAAATGGCTACACCTTC.

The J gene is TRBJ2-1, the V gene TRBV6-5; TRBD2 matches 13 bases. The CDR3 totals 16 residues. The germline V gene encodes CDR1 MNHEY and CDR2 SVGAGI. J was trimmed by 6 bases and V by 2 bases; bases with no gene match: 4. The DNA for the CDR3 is TGTGCCAGCAGTTACGCTACTAGCGGGAGGGCCAATGAGCAGTTCTTC. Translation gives CASSYATSGRANEQFF.

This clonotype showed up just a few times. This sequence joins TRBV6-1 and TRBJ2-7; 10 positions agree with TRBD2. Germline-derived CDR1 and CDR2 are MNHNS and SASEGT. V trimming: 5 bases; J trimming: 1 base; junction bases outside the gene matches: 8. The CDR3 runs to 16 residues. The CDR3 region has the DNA TGTGCCAGCAGTCGACCACGGACTAGCGGTTCCTACGAGCAGTACTTC. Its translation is CASSRPRTSGSYEQYF.

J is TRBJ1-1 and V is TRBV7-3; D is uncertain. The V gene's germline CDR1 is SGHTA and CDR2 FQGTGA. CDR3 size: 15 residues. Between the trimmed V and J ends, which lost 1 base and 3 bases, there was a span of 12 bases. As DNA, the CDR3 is TGTGCCAGCAGCTTAAAGGGAGGAATTTACACTGAAGCTTTCTTT. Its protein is CASSLKGGIYTEAFF.

The CDR3 DNA reads TGCGCCAGCAGCACCCAGACTAGCTGGATTAAGGCCGGGGAGCTGTTTTTT. As protein: CASSTQTSWIKAGELFF. The chain recombines TRBV5-1 with TRBJ2-2; 7 bases map to TRBD2. V trimming: 4 bases; J trimming: 6 bases; junction bases outside the gene matches: 15. The CDR3 runs 17 residues. Germline values: CDR1 SGHRS, CDR2 YFSETQ.

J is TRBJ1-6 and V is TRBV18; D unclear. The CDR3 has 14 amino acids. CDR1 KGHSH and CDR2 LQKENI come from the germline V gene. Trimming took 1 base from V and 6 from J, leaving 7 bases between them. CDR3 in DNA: TGTGCCAGCTCACCACAGGGTGTTAATTCACCCCTCCACTTT. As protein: CASSPQGVNSPLHF.

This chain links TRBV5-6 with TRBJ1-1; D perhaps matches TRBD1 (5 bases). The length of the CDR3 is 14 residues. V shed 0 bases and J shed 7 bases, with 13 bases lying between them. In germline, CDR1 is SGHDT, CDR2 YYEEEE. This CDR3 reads CASSLAVREGEAFF. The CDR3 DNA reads TGTGCCAGCAGCTTGGCCGTCAGGGAGGGTGAAGCTTTCTTT.

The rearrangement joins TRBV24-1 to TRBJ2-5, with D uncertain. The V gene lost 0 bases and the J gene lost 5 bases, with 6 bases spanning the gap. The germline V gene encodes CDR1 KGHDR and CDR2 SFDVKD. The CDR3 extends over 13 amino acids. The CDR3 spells CATSDLLRETQYF. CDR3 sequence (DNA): TGTGCCACCAGTGATTTGCTACGGGAGACCCAGTACTTC.

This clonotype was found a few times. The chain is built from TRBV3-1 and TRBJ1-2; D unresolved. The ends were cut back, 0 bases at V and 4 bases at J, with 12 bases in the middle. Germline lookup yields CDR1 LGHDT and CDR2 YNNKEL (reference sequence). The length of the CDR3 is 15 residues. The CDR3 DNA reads TGTGCCAGCAGCCAAGAATATCGGCGGAGCTATGGCTACACCTTC. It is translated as CASSQEYRRSYGYTF.

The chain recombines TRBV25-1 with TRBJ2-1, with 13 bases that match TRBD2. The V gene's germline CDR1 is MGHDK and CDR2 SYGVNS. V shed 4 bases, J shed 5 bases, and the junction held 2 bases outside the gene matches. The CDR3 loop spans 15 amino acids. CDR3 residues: CASSGTSGSHNEQFF. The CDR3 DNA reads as TGTGCCAGCAGTGGGACTAGCGGGAGTCACAATGAGCAGTTCTTC.

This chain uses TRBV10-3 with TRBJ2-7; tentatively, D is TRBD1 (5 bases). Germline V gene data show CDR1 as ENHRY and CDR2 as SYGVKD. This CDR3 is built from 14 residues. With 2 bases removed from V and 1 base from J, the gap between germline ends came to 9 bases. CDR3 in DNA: TGTGCCATCAGTGAGCAGGGTAGGTCCTACGAGCAGTACTTC. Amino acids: CAISEQGRSYEQYF.

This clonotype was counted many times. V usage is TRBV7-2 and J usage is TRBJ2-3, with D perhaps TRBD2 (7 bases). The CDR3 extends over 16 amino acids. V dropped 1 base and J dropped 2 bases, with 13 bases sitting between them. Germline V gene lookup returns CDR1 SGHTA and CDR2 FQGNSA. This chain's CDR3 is CASSLVGGATTDTQYF. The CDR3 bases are TGTGCCAGCAGCTTAGTTGGGGGGGCGACCACAGATACGCAGTATTTT. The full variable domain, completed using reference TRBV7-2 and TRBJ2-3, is GAGVSQSPSNKVTEKGKDVELRCDPISGHTALYWYRQSLGQGLEFLIYFQGNSAPDKSGLPSDRFSAERTGGSVSTLTIQRTQQEDSAVYLCASSLVGGATTDTQYFGPGTRLTVL.

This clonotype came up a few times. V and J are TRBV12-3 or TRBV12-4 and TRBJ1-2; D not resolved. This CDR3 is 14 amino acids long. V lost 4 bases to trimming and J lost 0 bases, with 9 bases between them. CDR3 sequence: CASSSLAANYGYTF. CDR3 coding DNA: TGTGCCAGCAGTTCCTTGGCAGCTAACTATGGCTACACCTTC.

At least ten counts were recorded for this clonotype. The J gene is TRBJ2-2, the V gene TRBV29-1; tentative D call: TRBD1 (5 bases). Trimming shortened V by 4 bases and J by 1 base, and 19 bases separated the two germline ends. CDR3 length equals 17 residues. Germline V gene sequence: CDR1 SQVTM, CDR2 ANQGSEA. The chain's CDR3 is CSVGGPRVGLNTGELFF. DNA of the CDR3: TGCAGCGTTGGGGGCCCCAGGGTCGGGTTGAACACCGGGGAGCTGTTTTTT.

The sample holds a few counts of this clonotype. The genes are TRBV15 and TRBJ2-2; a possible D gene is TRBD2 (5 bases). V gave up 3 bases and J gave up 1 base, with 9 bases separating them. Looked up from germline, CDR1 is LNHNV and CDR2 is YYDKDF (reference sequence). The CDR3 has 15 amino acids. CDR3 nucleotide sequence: TGTGCCACCAGCAGGGACTTAAAGAACACCGGGGAGCTGTTTTTT. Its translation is CATSRDLKNTGELFF.

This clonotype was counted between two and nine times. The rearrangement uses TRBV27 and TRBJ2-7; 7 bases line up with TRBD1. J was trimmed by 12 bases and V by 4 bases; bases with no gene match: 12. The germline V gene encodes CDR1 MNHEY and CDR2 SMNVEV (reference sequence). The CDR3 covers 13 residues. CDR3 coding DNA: TGTGCCAGCAGTTCCCGACAGGGCAAGGTACCGTACTTC. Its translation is CASSSRQGKVPYF.

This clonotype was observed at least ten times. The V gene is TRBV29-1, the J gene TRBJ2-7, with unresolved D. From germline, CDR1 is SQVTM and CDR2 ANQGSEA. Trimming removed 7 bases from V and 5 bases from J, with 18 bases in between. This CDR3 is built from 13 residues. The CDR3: CSARGYNSDEQYF. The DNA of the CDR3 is TGCAGCGCGAGAGGATACAACTCAGACGAGCAGTACTTC.

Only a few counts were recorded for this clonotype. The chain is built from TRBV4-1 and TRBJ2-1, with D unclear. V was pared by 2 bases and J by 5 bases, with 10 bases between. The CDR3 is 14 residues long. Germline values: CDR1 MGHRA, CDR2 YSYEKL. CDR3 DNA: TGCGCCAGCAGCCAAAACCCTTTAAACAATGAGCAGTTCTTC. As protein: CASSQNPLNNEQFF.

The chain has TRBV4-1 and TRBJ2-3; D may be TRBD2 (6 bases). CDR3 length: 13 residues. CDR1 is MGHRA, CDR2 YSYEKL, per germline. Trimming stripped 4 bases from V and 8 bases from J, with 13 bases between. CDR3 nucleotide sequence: TGCGCCAGCAGCCTCTCCCTGGGGGGTACGCAGTATTTT. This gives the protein CASSLSLGGTQYF.

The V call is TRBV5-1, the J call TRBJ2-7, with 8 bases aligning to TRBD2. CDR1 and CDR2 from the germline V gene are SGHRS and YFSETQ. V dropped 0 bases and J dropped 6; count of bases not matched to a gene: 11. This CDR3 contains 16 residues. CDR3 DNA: TGCGCCAGCAGCTTGGCGACCCCGGGAGGGACTGGCGAGCAGTACTTC. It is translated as CASSLATPGGTGEQYF.

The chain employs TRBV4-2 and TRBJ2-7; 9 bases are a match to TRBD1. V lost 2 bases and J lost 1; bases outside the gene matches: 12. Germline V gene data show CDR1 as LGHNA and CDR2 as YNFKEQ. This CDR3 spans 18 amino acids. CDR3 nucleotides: TGTGCCAGCAGCCAACGGAACCCCTCCGGGACAGGGTCCTACGAGCAGTACTTC. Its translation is CASSQRNPSGTGSYEQYF.

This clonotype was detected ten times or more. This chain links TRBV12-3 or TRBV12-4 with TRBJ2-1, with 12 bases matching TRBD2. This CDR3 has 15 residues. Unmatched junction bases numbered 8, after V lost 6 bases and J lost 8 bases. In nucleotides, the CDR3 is TGTGCCAGCAGCAACGGACTAGCGGGGCTCTATGAGCAGTTCTTC. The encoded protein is CASSNGLAGLYEQFF.

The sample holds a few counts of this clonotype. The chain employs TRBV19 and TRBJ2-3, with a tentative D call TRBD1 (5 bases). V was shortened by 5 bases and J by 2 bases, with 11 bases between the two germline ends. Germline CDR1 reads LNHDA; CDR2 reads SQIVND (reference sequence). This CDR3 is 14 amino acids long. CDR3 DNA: TGTGCCAGTAGTGTCGACAGTTCCACAGATACGCAGTATTTT. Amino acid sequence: CASSVDSSTDTQYF.

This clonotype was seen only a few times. CDR3 DNA: TGTGCCATCAGTGAGCCGACTAGCGGGGGGGCCGACCGGAATGAGCAGTTCTTC. It translates to CAISEPTSGGADRNEQFF. The chain carries TRBV10-3 and TRBJ2-1, with TRBD2 identical over 14 bases. Unmatched junction bases numbered 10, after V lost 2 bases and J lost 7 bases. CDR1 is ENHRY and CDR2 is SYGVKD in the germline V gene. This CDR3 region has 18 residues.

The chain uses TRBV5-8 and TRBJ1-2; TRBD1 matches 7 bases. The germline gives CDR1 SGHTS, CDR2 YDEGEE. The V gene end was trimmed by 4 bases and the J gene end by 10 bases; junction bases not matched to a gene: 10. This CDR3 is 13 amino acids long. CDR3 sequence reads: CASSREPGQIYTF. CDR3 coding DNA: TGTGCCAGCAGCCGGGAACCGGGACAGATCTACACCTTC.

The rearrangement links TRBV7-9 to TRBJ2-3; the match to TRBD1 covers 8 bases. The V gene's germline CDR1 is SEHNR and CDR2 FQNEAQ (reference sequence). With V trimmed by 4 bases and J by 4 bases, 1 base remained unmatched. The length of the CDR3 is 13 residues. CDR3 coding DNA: TGTGCCAGCAGCTCAGGGGGCGCAGATACGCAGTATTTT. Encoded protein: CASSSGGADTQYF.

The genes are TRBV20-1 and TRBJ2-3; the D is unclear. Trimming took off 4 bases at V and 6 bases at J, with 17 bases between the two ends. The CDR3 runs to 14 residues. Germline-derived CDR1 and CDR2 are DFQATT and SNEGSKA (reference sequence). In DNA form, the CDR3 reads TGCAGTGCTACTGAGACGCCGTTGAGGGATACGCAGTATTTT. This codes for CSATETPLRDTQYF.

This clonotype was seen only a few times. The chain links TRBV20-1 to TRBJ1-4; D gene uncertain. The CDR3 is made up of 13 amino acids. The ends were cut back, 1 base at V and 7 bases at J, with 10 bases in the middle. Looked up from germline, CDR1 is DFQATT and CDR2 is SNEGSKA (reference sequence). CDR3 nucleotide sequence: TGCAGTGCTAGAGTGGGTGGAATTGAAAAACTGTTTTTT. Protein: CSARVGGIEKLFF.